One and the same sample provided the 13 T cell receptor beta chains below, sequenced in a study of blood T cell repertoires in COVID-19. Method: immunoSEQ multiplex PCR; TCRdb's copy keeps in-frame clones and lacks some. The sample includes fewer than 300,000 clones, approximately 86% of them seen just once. The sequencing input was peripheral blood. The receptors come from a young woman with acute or convalescent COVID-19.

The genes are TRBV5-1 and TRBJ1-4; 7 bases line up with TRBD1. With 4 bases clipped from V and 3 bases from J, the junction kept 6 bases outside the gene matches. The CDR3 covers 15 residues. Germline loops: CDR1 SGHRS, CDR2 YFSETQ. The CDR3 is CASSRGQASNEKLFF. In nucleotides, the CDR3 is TGCGCCAGCAGCAGAGGACAGGCCTCTAATGAAAAACTGTTTTTT.

V usage is TRBV10-2 and J usage is TRBJ2-7, with TRBD2 matching 12 bases. The junction had 8 bases not matched to a gene; V was cut back by 5 bases and J by 9 bases. The V gene's germline CDR1 is WSHSY and CDR2 SAAADI. The CDR3 has 14 amino acids. DNA for the CDR3: TGCGCCAGCAGTCCGACTAGCGGGAGAAGGGTGCAGTACTTC. This codes for CASSPTSGRRVQYF.

The J gene is TRBJ2-7, the V gene TRBV5-6; the D gene is possibly TRBD1 (6 bases). The CDR3 is 18 amino acids. In germline, CDR1 is SGHDT, CDR2 YYEEEE. Deletions cut 0 bases from V and 4 bases from J, with 23 bases between. The CDR3 region is CASSLAIIQGTLTYEQYF. The CDR3, as DNA: TGTGCCAGCAGCTTGGCCATCATTCAGGGGACCCTGACTTACGAGCAGTACTTC.

The CDR3 is CASSVDWNTGELFF. The CDR3 nucleotides read TGTGCCAGCAGTGTAGACTGGAACACCGGGGAGCTGTTTTTT. J is TRBJ2-2 and V is TRBV6-4, with D uncertain. The V gene lost 4 bases and the J gene lost 1 base, with 7 bases spanning the gap. CDR3 length: 14 residues. Germline V gene lookup returns CDR1 MRHNA and CDR2 SNTAGT.

The rearrangement joins TRBV3-1 (or the pseudogene TRBV3-2) to TRBJ2-1, with TRBD2 matching 8 bases. V trimming: 3 bases; J trimming: 0 bases; junction bases outside the gene matches: 4. CDR1 LGHDT and CDR2 YNNKEL come from the germline V gene (reference sequence). CDR3 size: 16 residues. The CDR3 protein is CASSQGLESSYNEQFF. The CDR3 coding sequence is TGTGCCAGCAGCCAGGGACTAGAAAGCTCCTACAATGAGCAGTTCTTC.

Note on this clone: Distinct nucleotide sequences in the sample also encode this CDR3. The V and J genes are TRBV28 and TRBJ2-1; the match to TRBD2 covers 11 bases. This CDR3 has 14 amino acids. The germline V gene has CDR1 MDHEN and CDR2 SYDVKM. The V gene end was trimmed by 6 bases and the J gene end by 5 bases; junction bases not matched to a gene: 3. CDR3: CASSLAGGDNEQFF. The CDR3 DNA sequence: TGTGCCAGCAGCCTAGCGGGAGGCGACAATGAGCAGTTCTTC.

This chain uses TRBV19 with TRBJ1-6; tentatively, D is TRBD1 (6 bases). This CDR3 comprises 15 residues. V lost 2 bases and J lost 10, with 15 bases in between. CDR1 LNHDA and CDR2 SQIVND come from the germline V gene (reference sequence). CDR3 in amino acids: CASSIILGGDSPLHF. In nucleotides, the CDR3 is TGTGCCAGTAGTATAATCTTAGGGGGGGACTCACCCCTCCACTTT.

The rearrangement uses TRBV16 and TRBJ2-7, with 8 bases lining up with TRBD2. There are 14 residues in the CDR3. Germline lookup yields CDR1 KGHSY and CDR2 FQNENV. J was trimmed by 3 bases and V by 8 bases; bases with no gene match: 9. CDR3: CASRATSGLYEQYF. The CDR3 DNA sequence: TGTGCCAGCCGAGCTACTAGCGGCCTCTACGAGCAGTACTTC.

This clone has only a few counts. The V and J genes are TRBV5-1 and TRBJ2-1; 12 bases are a match to TRBD2. The V and J ends lost 0 bases and 7 bases, in that order; junction bases with no gene match: 8. The CDR3 totals 17 residues. Germline loops: CDR1 SGHRS, CDR2 YFSETQ. CDR3 nucleotides: TGCGCCAGCAGCTTGGTCTGGACTAGCGGGGACGGGAATGAGCAGTTCTTC. Translating it yields CASSLVWTSGDGNEQFF.

The rearrangement links TRBV9 to TRBJ1-1; the D is unclear. The germline V gene encodes CDR1 SGDLS and CDR2 YYNGEE. The V end was cut by 3 bases, the J end by 3 bases, with 12 bases between. The CDR3 is made up of 14 amino acids. The CDR3 loop is CASSGPNVDTEAFF. CDR3 nucleotides: TGTGCCAGCAGCGGGCCCAACGTGGACACTGAAGCTTTCTTT.

The DNA of the CDR3 is TGCGCCAGCAGCTTGGACAGCCAGCAGTTCTTC. Translation: CASSLDSQQFF. The V call is TRBV5-1, the J call TRBJ2-1; D call uncertain. V lost 0 bases, J lost 11 bases, and 6 bases lay in between. CDR3 size: 11 residues. Germline assignment: CDR1 SGHRS and CDR2 YFSETQ.

A single count supports this clone. The V and J genes are TRBV4-3 and TRBJ1-5, with D possibly matching TRBD1 (6 bases). V lost 3 bases to trimming and J lost 2 bases, with 14 bases between them. Per the germline V gene, CDR1 is LGHNA and CDR2 is YSLEER. CDR3 length equals 16 residues. CDR3 amino acids: CASSHIGGAGNQPQHF. CDR3 nucleotide sequence: TGCGCCAGCAGCCACATCGGGGGGGCCGGCAATCAGCCCCAGCATTTT.

The chain recombines TRBV6-5 with TRBJ1-4; 8 positions match TRBD1. V lost 7 bases, J lost 6 bases, and 4 bases stayed unmatched. CDR1 is MNHEY, CDR2 SVGAGI, per germline. This CDR3 is built from 13 residues. The CDR3 region has the DNA TGTGCCAGCACCGGACAGGGCGATGAAAAACTGTTTTTT. It encodes CASTGQGDEKLFF.